This T cell receptor beta chain was recovered during a study of cytomegalovirus exposure and HLA in healthy donors. To note about this clone: The antigen is unknown.

The CDR3 has 14 residues. Germline-derived CDR1 and CDR2 are SNHLY and FYNNEI. The trim removed 6 bases at V and 3 bases at J, leaving 2 bases unmatched. PCR amplification relied on 60 Vbeta primers (plus 13 Jbeta primers). The method was immunoSEQ multiplex PCR; TCRdb's version includes in-frame clones alone and lacks a portion of them. This table holds about 160,000 clones, 85% found once. Findings and caveats of the study: It was in a later analysis that TCR association rates were seen to vary by HLA locus, highest for DRB1 and lowest for HLA-C. Later work associated roughly 17,000 TCR beta sequences with HLA alleles at 0.05 false discovery rate. Most TCRs appeared rarely, but some public TCRs recurred in many donors. In vitro experiments confirmed that three CMV-associated chains were specific for CMV antigens.

This receptor was taken from a boy between 2 and 10 years old in good health and CMV-seronegative. J is TRBJ2-6 and V is TRBV2; 7 bases agree with TRBD1. Sequenced: PBMCs. CDR3 amino acids: CASRTGFGANVLTF. In nucleotides, the CDR3 is TGTGCCAGCAGGACAGGGTTTGGGGCCAACGTCCTGACTTTC.